This T cell receptor beta chain was retrieved from a study of early T cells in non-severe SARS-CoV-2 infection. Study in general: Sequenced bulk RNA came from whole blood that was unsorted, and chains were unpaired. Study outcomes and limitations: Lookups in VDJdb leaned toward anti-spike CD8 responses and missed private and CD4 specificities.

About this clonotype: Its antigen is as yet unknown.

The TCR library protocol attached unique molecular identifiers to the individual cDNA molecules. TCRdb reprocessed the 5' RACE reads via MiXCR and lists one record per CDR3 protein. The sample yields more than 65,000 distinct CDR3 sequences, 3.5% to 6% seen once. CDR1 SGHRS and CDR2 YFSETQ come from the germline V gene. With 3 bases removed from V and 0 bases from J, the gap between germline ends came to 19 bases. The CDR3 extends over 19 amino acids. The receptor was derived from an adult who was a healthcare worker with PCR-confirmed SARS-CoV-2 infection or an uninfected control (not recorded which). The donor label of this sample is uncertain. Material: whole blood, obtained at baseline. The rearrangement joins TRBV5-1 to TRBJ1-6; D perhaps matches TRBD1 (6 bases). In DNA, the CDR3 is TGCGCCAGCAGCTCCGGGGAGGGACATCTAAGCTCCTATAATTCACCCCTCCACTTT. Its translation: CASSSGEGHLSSYNSPLHF.